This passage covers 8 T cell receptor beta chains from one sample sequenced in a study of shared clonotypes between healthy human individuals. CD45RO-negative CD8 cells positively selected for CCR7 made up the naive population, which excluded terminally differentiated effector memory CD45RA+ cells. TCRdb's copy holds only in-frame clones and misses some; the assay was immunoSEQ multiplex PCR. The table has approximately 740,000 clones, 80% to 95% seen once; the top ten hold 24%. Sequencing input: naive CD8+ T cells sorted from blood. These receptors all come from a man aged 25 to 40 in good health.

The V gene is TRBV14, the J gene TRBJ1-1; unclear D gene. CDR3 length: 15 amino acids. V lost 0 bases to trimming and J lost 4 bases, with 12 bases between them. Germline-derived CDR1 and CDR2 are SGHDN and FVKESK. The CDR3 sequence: CASSQEGLFGTEAFF. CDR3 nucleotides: TGTGCCAGCAGCCAAGAAGGCCTCTTCGGCACTGAAGCTTTCTTT.

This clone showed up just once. CDR3 coding DNA: TGTGCCAGCTCTTCGGACAGCCGGACCGGAAACACCATATATTTT. This gives the protein CASSSDSRTGNTIYF. This chain joins TRBV18 and TRBJ1-3; perhaps TRBD1 as D (6 bases). CDR1 and CDR2 (germline): KGHSH, LQKENI. Trimming left V 6 bases short and J 4 bases short, with 16 bases between. The CDR3 is made up of 15 amino acids.

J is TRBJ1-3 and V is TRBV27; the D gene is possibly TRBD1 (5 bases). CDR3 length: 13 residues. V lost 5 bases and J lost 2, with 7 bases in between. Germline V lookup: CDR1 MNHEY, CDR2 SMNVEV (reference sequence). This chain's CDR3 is CASSLGAGNTIYF. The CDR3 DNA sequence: TGTGCCAGCAGTCTGGGGGCTGGAAACACCATATATTTT.

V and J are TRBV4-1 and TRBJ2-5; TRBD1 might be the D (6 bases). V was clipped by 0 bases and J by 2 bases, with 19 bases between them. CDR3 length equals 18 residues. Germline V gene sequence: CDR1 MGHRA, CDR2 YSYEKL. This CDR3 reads CASSQDQGAWDKQETQYF. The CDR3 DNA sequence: TGCGCCAGCAGCCAAGATCAGGGTGCTTGGGACAAACAAGAGACCCAGTACTTC.

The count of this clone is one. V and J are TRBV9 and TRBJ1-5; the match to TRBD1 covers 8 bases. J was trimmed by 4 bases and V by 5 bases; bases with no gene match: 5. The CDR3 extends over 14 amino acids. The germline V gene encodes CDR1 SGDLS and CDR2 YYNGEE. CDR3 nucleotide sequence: TGTGCCAGCAGTACAGGGGGAGGGAATCAGCCCCAGCATTTT. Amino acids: CASSTGGGNQPQHF.

The CDR3 loop reads CASSIRLAGFYEQYF. Written as DNA, the CDR3 is TGTGCCAGCAGCATCCGACTAGCGGGTTTCTACGAGCAGTACTTC. V gene TRBV11-2 combines with J gene TRBJ2-7; 10 bases map to TRBD2. Germline loops: CDR1 SGHAT, CDR2 FQNNGV. V trimming: 5 bases; J trimming: 3 bases; junction bases outside the gene matches: 7. The CDR3 extends over 15 amino acids.

As DNA, the CDR3 is TGTGCCAGCAGTCAATCCTATATCGGACAGGGAGGGAAAAACATTCAGTACTTC. Amino acids: CASSQSYIGQGGKNIQYF. The genes are TRBV28 and TRBJ2-4, with D perhaps TRBD1 (8 bases). The CDR3 covers 18 residues. Between the trimmed V and J ends, which lost 5 bases and 4 bases, there was a span of 24 bases. Germline V gene lookup returns CDR1 MDHEN and CDR2 SYDVKM.

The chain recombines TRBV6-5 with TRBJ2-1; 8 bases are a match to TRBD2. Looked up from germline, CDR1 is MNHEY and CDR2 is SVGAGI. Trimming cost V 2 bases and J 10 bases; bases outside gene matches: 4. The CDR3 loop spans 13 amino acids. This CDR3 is CASSYTPGGEQFF. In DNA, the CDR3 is TGTGCCAGCAGTTACACCCCGGGAGGGGAGCAGTTCTTC.